The clone carrying this TCR beta chain was detected only a few times. Its antigen remains unknown. The data originate from a study of graft-versus-host responses after intestinal transplantation. The study's findings and limits: Allografts of one patient group, those with graft-donor T cell macrochimerism, had high graft-versus-host to host-versus-graft clonal ratios.

Assay used: immunoSEQ multiplex PCR; TCRdb lists only in-frame clones, some missing. This sample has about 110,000 clones, with 87% found just once. In germline, CDR1 is SGHRS, CDR2 YFSETQ. The CDR3 is 15 amino acids. Trimming left V 0 bases short and J 0 bases short, with 4 bases between. The material sequenced was unstimulated CD4+ T cells sorted from spleen or lymph node cells, taken before transplant. This chain links TRBV5-1 with TRBJ2-6; D is ambiguous. This TCR was recovered from a human donor who was the organ donor for an intestinal transplant. This chain's CDR3 is CASSLAHSGANVLTF. For the CDR3, the DNA is TGCGCCAGCAGCTTGGCCCACTCTGGGGCCAACGTCCTGACTTTC.